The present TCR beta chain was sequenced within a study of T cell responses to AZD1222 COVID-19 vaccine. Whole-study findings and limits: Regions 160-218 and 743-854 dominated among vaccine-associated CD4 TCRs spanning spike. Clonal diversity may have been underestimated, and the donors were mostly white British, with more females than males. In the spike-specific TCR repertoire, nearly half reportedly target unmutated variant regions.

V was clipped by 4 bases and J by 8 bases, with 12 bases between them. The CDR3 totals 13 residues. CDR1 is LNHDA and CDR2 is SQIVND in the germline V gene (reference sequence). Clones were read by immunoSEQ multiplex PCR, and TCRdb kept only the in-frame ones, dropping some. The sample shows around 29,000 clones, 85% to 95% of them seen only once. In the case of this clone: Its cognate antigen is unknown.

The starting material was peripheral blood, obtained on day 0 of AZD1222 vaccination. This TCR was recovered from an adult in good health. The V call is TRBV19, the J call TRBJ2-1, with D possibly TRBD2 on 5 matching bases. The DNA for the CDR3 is TGTGCCAGTAGTACTTCCTCCGGGGATGAGCAGTTCTTC. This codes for CASSTSSGDEQFF.